Shown below are 32 T cell receptor beta chains from a single sample sequenced in a study of radiotherapy plus CTLA-4 blockade in lung cancer. The repertoire was sequenced with immunoSEQ multiplex PCR; TCRdb's copy has only in-frame clones and lacks some. The sample has about 43,000 clones, roughly 64% seen once; the top ten hold more than 20%. Specimen: peripheral blood, collected from a patient treated with radiotherapy plus ipilimumab. The source of these receptors is a human donor with non-small cell lung cancer who had a partial response to radiotherapy plus ipilimumab.

This chain uses TRBV7-9 with TRBJ1-1; D perhaps matches TRBD1 (5 bases). Germline values: CDR1 SEHNR, CDR2 FQNEAQ (reference sequence). CDR3 length: 14 amino acids. V was shortened by 0 bases and J by 1 base, with 6 bases between the two germline ends. The CDR3 DNA is TGTGCCAGCAGCTTAGCTGGACAGAACACTGAAGCTTTCTTT. Amino acid sequence: CASSLAGQNTEAFF.

The V call is TRBV5-4, the J call TRBJ2-1, with 11 bases identical to TRBD2. The CDR3 covers 18 residues. Germline CDR1 reads SGHNT; CDR2 reads YYREEE (reference sequence). V was clipped by 5 bases and J by 3 bases; unmatched bases: 13. Written as DNA, the CDR3 is TGTGCCAGCAGTTCCACTAGCGGGGGCCCTACATACTACAATGAGCAGTTCTTC. It specifies CASSSTSGGPTYYNEQFF.

The chain links TRBV6-1 to TRBJ1-2; a weak D match, TRBD1 (5 bases). Between the trimmed V and J ends, which lost 1 base and 3 bases, there was a span of 9 bases. This CDR3 has 14 amino acids. Germline values: CDR1 MNHNS, CDR2 SASEGT. The CDR3 DNA reads TGTGCCAGCAGTGAAGGGGGGGTTGACTATGGCTACACCTTC. Protein: CASSEGGVDYGYTF.

This clone has only a few counts. The rearrangement links TRBV15 to TRBJ2-3; 12 nucleotides agree with TRBD2. CDR1 is LNHNV, CDR2 YYDKDF, per germline (reference sequence). The V and J ends lost 0 bases and 9 bases, in that order; junction bases with no gene match: 4. The CDR3 consists of 15 residues. In DNA, the CDR3 is TGTGCCACCAGCAGAGACCAGACTAGCGGGAGAACGCAGTATTTT. As protein: CATSRDQTSGRTQYF.

The rearrangement joins TRBV27 to TRBJ1-3; D uncertain. Per germline, CDR1 MNHEY and CDR2 SMNVEV (reference sequence). V was pared by 3 bases and J by 4 bases, with 7 bases between. There are 13 residues in the CDR3. CDR3 loop: CASSFGRGNTIYF. CDR3 sequence (DNA): TGTGCCAGCAGTTTTGGTCGGGGAAACACCATATATTTT.

V and J are TRBV7-2 and TRBJ1-5, with D tentatively TRBD1 (6 bases). Deletions cut 2 bases from V and 7 bases from J, with 12 bases between. Germline V CDR1 and CDR2: SGHTA, FQGNSA. This CDR3 comprises 14 residues. DNA for the CDR3: TGTGCCAGCAGCTTAAGGTCAGGGGTCCAGCCCCAGCATTTT. Protein sequence: CASSLRSGVQPQHF.

This clone came up once. As DNA, the CDR3 is TGTGCCAGCAGGCCTGGGGGGGCTGTAGATCAGCCCCAGCATTTT. Amino acids: CASRPGGAVDQPQHF. The J gene is TRBJ1-5, the V gene TRBV6-5, with D perhaps matching TRBD1 (6 bases). V lost 6 bases and J lost 5, with 17 bases in between. CDR1 is MNHEY and CDR2 is SVGAGI in the germline V gene. This CDR3 has 15 amino acids.

The chain joins TRBV29-1 to TRBJ1-1; D uncertain. The germline V gene has CDR1 SQVTM and CDR2 ANQGSEA. CDR3 length: 14 amino acids. Trimming took 6 bases from V and 5 from J, leaving 19 bases between them. Here the CDR3 DNA reads TGCAGCGTGGCCCTATCGGCGGGTTGGACTGAAGCTTTCTTT. It yields the protein CSVALSAGWTEAFF.

The chain combines TRBV2 with TRBJ1-3, with 7 bases lining up with TRBD1. Germline V gives CDR1 SNHLY, CDR2 FYNNEI. V lost 4 bases to trimming and J lost 2 bases; unmatched junction nucleotides: 8. The CDR3 length is 16 residues. The CDR3 protein is CASSVAGGGPGNTIYF. CDR3 nucleotides: TGTGCCAGCAGTGTAGCAGGGGGTGGCCCTGGAAACACCATATATTTT.

The rearrangement links TRBV5-6 to TRBJ2-6; D may be TRBD2 (6 bases). The CDR3 is made up of 17 amino acids. The V gene lost 2 bases and the J gene lost 0 bases, with 12 bases spanning the gap. Germline CDR1 reads SGHDT; CDR2 reads YYEEEE. The CDR3 protein is CASSLEVTSSGANVLTF. The DNA of the CDR3 is TGTGCCAGCAGCTTAGAGGTGACTAGCTCTGGGGCCAACGTCCTGACTTTC.

The gene calls are TRBV5-1 and TRBJ1-1; 9 bases fit TRBD1. Trimming cost V 3 bases and J 1 base; bases outside gene matches: 4. The CDR3 runs to 15 residues. Per germline, CDR1 SGHRS and CDR2 YFSETQ. This CDR3 reads CASSWGQGGNTEAFF. DNA of the CDR3: TGCGCCAGCAGCTGGGGACAGGGAGGGAACACTGAAGCTTTCTTT.

This chain joins TRBV5-1 and TRBJ2-1; 10 nucleotides align to TRBD1. Per germline, CDR1 SGHRS and CDR2 YFSETQ. The trim removed 2 bases at V and 7 bases at J, leaving 9 bases unmatched. The CDR3 sequence is 16 residues long. CDR3 nucleotides: TGCGCCAGCAGCTTAATTGCGGGACAGGGGCGAAATGAGCAGTTCTTC. This codes for CASSLIAGQGRNEQFF.

The V gene is TRBV19, the J gene TRBJ2-1; TRBD2 matches at 11 bases. The CDR3 is 11 residues long. The germline gives CDR1 LNHDA, CDR2 SQIVND (reference sequence). Here the CDR3 reads CSSGRRNEQFF. In DNA form, the CDR3 reads TGTTCTAGCGGGAGGCGCAATGAGCAGTTCTTC.

This clone was detected only once. The chain uses TRBV2 and TRBJ1-3; the D is unclear. The germline V gene has CDR1 SNHLY and CDR2 FYNNEI. The CDR3 has 14 amino acids. Trimming stripped 1 base from V and 4 bases from J, with 8 bases between. The CDR3 DNA is TGTGCCAGCAGTGAAGTGGGCAGAGGAAACACCATATATTTT. Amino acids: CASSEVGRGNTIYF.

This chain uses TRBV6-1 with TRBJ1-4; D not resolved. Germline lookup yields CDR1 MNHNS and CDR2 SASEGT. Trimming stripped 7 bases from V and 6 bases from J, with 18 bases between. There are 15 residues in the CDR3. CDR3 DNA: TGTGCCAGCACCCCACGTCGACTAGGAGATGAAAAACTGTTTTTT. This translates into CASTPRRLGDEKLFF.

As for this clone: The same CDR3 can be traced to other DNA sequences in this sample. As DNA, the CDR3 is TGTGCCAGCTCACCAACGGGAGGGGACACTGAAGCTTTCTTT. Encoded protein: CASSPTGGDTEAFF. This chain uses TRBV18 with TRBJ1-1, with D perhaps matching TRBD1 (5 bases). The CDR3 extends over 14 amino acids. V dropped 2 bases and J dropped 3 bases, with 10 bases sitting between them. CDR1 and CDR2 from the germline V gene are KGHSH and LQKENI.

Turning to this clone: The junction does not match germline at one end; this may be a read error. The J gene is TRBJ2-1, the V gene TRBV5-1; 8 positions agree with TRBD2. The CDR3 covers 16 residues. Germline CDR1 and CDR2: SGHRS and YFSETQ. CDR3: CASSGLWRGAANEQLF. CDR3 bases: TGCGCCAGCAGCGGACTTTGGCGGGGGGCTGCCAATGAGCAGCTCTTC.

This chain uses TRBV11-2 with TRBJ1-1; TRBD1 is a possible D gene (6 bases). The CDR3 extends over 16 amino acids. V dropped 0 bases and J dropped 0 bases, with 11 bases sitting between them. Germline V gene sequence: CDR1 SGHAT, CDR2 FQNNGV. The CDR3: CASSLEAGVVNTEAFF. For the CDR3, the DNA is TGTGCCAGCAGCTTAGAGGCAGGGGTGGTGAACACTGAAGCTTTCTTT.

V is TRBV7-3 and J is TRBJ2-1; 8 nucleotides align to TRBD2. Germline loops: CDR1 SGHTA, CDR2 FQGTGA. V was pared by 5 bases and J by 4 bases, with 7 bases of the junction left unmatched. CDR3 size: 15 residues. The CDR3 sequence is CASSPAGGGYNEQFF. CDR3 bases: TGTGCCAGCAGCCCTGCGGGGGGCGGATACAATGAGCAGTTCTTC.

This chain uses TRBV5-6 with TRBJ2-5; 9 positions match TRBD1. This CDR3 contains 16 residues. Germline CDR1 SGHDT, CDR2 YYEEEE. Trimming cost V 6 bases and J 3 bases; bases outside gene matches: 12. The CDR3: CASTIDRGAQKETQYF. The CDR3 DNA follows: TGTGCCAGCACCATTGACAGGGGGGCCCAAAAAGAGACCCAGTACTTC. Full variable domain (remainder filled in from reference TRBV5-6 and TRBJ2-5): DAGVTQSPTHLIKTRGQQVTLRCSPKSGHDTVSWYQQALGQGPQFIFQYYEEEERQRGNFPDRFSGHQFPNYSSELNVNALLLGDSALYLCASTIDRGAQKETQYFGPGTRLLVL.

The V gene is TRBV11-2, the J gene TRBJ1-5; 8 positions match TRBD1. Per the germline V gene, CDR1 is SGHAT and CDR2 is FQNNGV. This CDR3 is 15 amino acids long. Germline trimming cut 5 bases from V and 10 bases from J; bases unmatched to any gene: 13. The CDR3 region is CASSAHGTGAYPQHF. The CDR3 nucleotides read TGTGCCAGCAGCGCCCATGGGACAGGCGCCTACCCCCAGCATTTT. Complete variable domain (other parts from reference TRBV11-2 and TRBJ1-5): EAGVAQSPRYKIIEKRQSVAFWCNPISGHATLYWYQQILGQGPKLLIQFQNNGVVDDSQLPKDRFSAERLKGVDSTLKIQPAKLEDSAVYLCASSAHGTGAYPQHFGDGTRLSIL.

V usage is TRBV6-5 and J usage is TRBJ1-5; 8 bases map to TRBD1. The length of the CDR3 is 14 residues. The junction had 5 bases not matched to a gene; V was cut back by 7 bases and J by 3 bases. Germline V gene data show CDR1 as MNHEY and CDR2 as SVGAGI. DNA for the CDR3: TGTGCCAGCACCGACAGGGGTCTCAATCAGCCCCAGCATTTT. It codes for CASTDRGLNQPQHF.

The rearrangement uses TRBV27 and TRBJ1-2; TRBD1 is a possible D gene (5 bases). CDR1 MNHEY and CDR2 SMNVEV come from the germline V gene (reference sequence). The CDR3 is 14 amino acids. Trimming took off 7 bases at V and 6 bases at J, with 18 bases between the two ends. CDR3 amino acids: CASTTANTGNGYTF. CDR3 nucleotides: TGTGCCAGCACGACCGCTAATACAGGAAATGGCTACACCTTC.

The chain links TRBV9 to TRBJ2-3; TRBD1 is a possible D gene (6 bases). There are 16 residues in the CDR3. V lost 4 bases, J lost 4 bases, and 19 bases lay in between. CDR1 and CDR2 (germline): SGDLS, YYNGEE. CDR3 in DNA: TGTGCCAGCAGCCCCCGGGGCAGGGGAGCGGCAGATACGCAGTATTTT. It is translated as CASSPRGRGAADTQYF. The full variable domain, its missing parts supplied by reference TRBV9 and TRBJ2-3, is DSGVTQTPKHLITATGQRVTLRCSPRSGDLSVYWYQQSLDQGLQFLIQYYNGEERAKGNILERFSAQQFPDLHSELNLSSLELGDSALYFCASSPRGRGAADTQYFGPGTRLTVL.

This clone has only one observation. V usage is TRBV27 and J usage is TRBJ2-3, with 8 bases lining up with TRBD1. This CDR3 spans 15 amino acids. Germline CDR1 reads MNHEY; CDR2 reads SMNVEV (reference sequence). The V gene end was trimmed by 3 bases and the J gene end by 7 bases; junction bases not matched to a gene: 9. The CDR3 spells CASSFGTDRGNTQYF. The CDR3, as DNA: TGTGCCAGCAGTTTCGGGACAGACAGGGGAAATACGCAGTATTTT.

This clone was observed a single time. The rearrangement links TRBV6-6 to TRBJ2-1, with 8 bases identical to TRBD2. V was pared by 5 bases and J by 3 bases, with 3 bases of the junction left unmatched. The CDR3 is made up of 14 amino acids. Germline CDR1 reads MNHNY; CDR2 reads SVGAGI (reference sequence). DNA of the CDR3: TGTGCCAGCAGTCTTAGCGGGGACTACAATGAGCAGTTCTTC. Protein sequence: CASSLSGDYNEQFF.

V gene TRBV19 combines with J gene TRBJ2-2; 8 positions agree with TRBD2. With 1 base clipped from V and 5 bases from J, the junction kept 6 bases outside the gene matches. This CDR3 contains 16 residues. In germline, CDR1 is LNHDA, CDR2 SQIVND (reference sequence). The CDR3 DNA reads as TGTGCCAGTAGTATAGGGAGCGGGAGTCAAACCGGGGAGCTGTTTTTT. Translated: CASSIGSGSQTGELFF.

The V gene is TRBV19, the J gene TRBJ1-1; 9 bases agree with TRBD1. This CDR3 contains 15 residues. V shed 8 bases and J 2 bases; nucleotides not matched to a gene: 9. Germline CDR1 is LNHDA and CDR2 is SQIVND (reference sequence). CDR3 protein: CASLDRGSGNTEAFF. The CDR3 DNA sequence: TGTGCCAGTTTGGACAGGGGAAGTGGAAACACTGAAGCTTTCTTT.

The chain employs TRBV12-5 and TRBJ2-2, with a weak D call TRBD2 (5 bases). Germline CDR1 is LGHNT and CDR2 is FRNRAP. The CDR3 has 15 amino acids. V lost 0 bases and J lost 1, with 6 bases in between. The CDR3 spells CASGLVEGNTGELFF. The CDR3 DNA reads as TGTGCTAGTGGTTTGGTTGAGGGGAACACCGGGGAGCTGTTTTTT.

The chain is built from TRBV5-1 and TRBJ1-1; TRBD1 aligns across 9 bases. Germline-derived CDR1 and CDR2 are SGHRS and YFSETQ. CDR3 length: 14 amino acids. V trimming: 3 bases; J trimming: 10 bases; junction bases outside the gene matches: 10. The CDR3 DNA sequence: TGCGCCAGCAGCTCGGGACAGGGTCGTAGTGTAGCTTTCTTT. As protein: CASSSGQGRSVAFF.

This clone has only a few counts. This chain joins TRBV29-1 and TRBJ1-1, with 8 bases fitting TRBD1. The germline V gene has CDR1 SQVTM and CDR2 ANQGSEA. The CDR3 totals 13 residues. After removal of 7 bases from V and 4 bases from J, the junction contained 8 bases not matched to a gene. The CDR3 here is CSGNDRGGTEAFF. CDR3 sequence (DNA): TGCAGCGGGAACGACAGGGGAGGCACTGAAGCTTTCTTT.

The gene calls are TRBV30 and TRBJ2-1, with TRBD2 as a possible D gene (6 bases). Trimming removed 4 bases from V and 1 base from J, with 11 bases in between. CDR1 is GTSNPN and CDR2 is SVGIG in the germline V gene (reference sequence). This CDR3 contains 14 residues. CDR3 loop: CAWNWGVSYNEQFF. The CDR3 nucleotides read TGTGCCTGGAATTGGGGGGTATCCTACAATGAGCAGTTCTTC.